A single sample gave rise to the 13 T cell receptor beta chains below, sequenced in a study of shared clonotypes between healthy human individuals. TCRdb keeps only in-frame clones here, not all; method: immunoSEQ multiplex PCR. The table records 950,000 to 1,300,000 clones, about 74% of them present only once. What was sequenced was memory CD4+ T cells sorted from blood. Noted subset: CD45RA-negative fraction. The receptor source for this set is a man between 18 and 35 years old in good health.

CDR3 nucleotide sequence: TGTGCCTGGAGGGATCTAGCGGTGAACACCGGGGAGCTGTTTTTT. It codes for CAWRDLAVNTGELFF. The chain couples TRBV30 to TRBJ2-2; 7 nucleotides match TRBD2. Per the germline V gene, CDR1 is GTSNPN and CDR2 is SVGIG (reference sequence). The CDR3 length is 15 residues. J gave up 1 base and V 3 bases, and 5 bases lay outside the gene matches. The variable domain in full, completed from reference TRBV30 and TRBJ2-2, reads SQTIHQWPATLVQPVGSPLSLECTVEGTSNPNLYWYRQAAGRGLQLLFYSVGIGQISSEVPQNLSASRPQDRQFILSSKKLLLSDSGFYLCAWRDLAVNTGELFFGEGSRLTVL.

By share of the sample, this clone is medium-sized. V usage is TRBV30 and J usage is TRBJ2-7; possibly TRBD2 for D (5 bases). The CDR3 loop spans 13 amino acids. Deletions cut 4 bases from V and 2 bases from J, with 12 bases between. Germline assignment: CDR1 GTSNPN and CDR2 SVGIG (reference sequence). This chain's CDR3 is CAWTRGLTYEQYF. CDR3 nucleotide sequence: TGTGCCTGGACTCGGGGTTTAACCTACGAGCAGTACTTC.

The chain combines TRBV5-4 with TRBJ2-5; D call uncertain. Germline CDR1 SGHNT, CDR2 YYREEE (reference sequence). The CDR3 covers 14 residues. The ends were cut back, 2 bases at V and 4 bases at J, with 12 bases in the middle. DNA for the CDR3: TGTGCCAGCAGCTTCAGTTCCAGGCGAGAGACCCAGTACTTC. Its translation: CASSFSSRRETQYF.

The chain is built from TRBV10-3 and TRBJ1-1; D remains ambiguous. The ends were cut back, 6 bases at V and 0 bases at J, with 11 bases in the middle. The CDR3 extends over 14 amino acids. From germline, CDR1 is ENHRY and CDR2 SYGVKD. CDR3 DNA: TGTGCCATCAGGGCAGGTTGGATGAACACTGAAGCTTTCTTT. Residues: CAIRAGWMNTEAFF.

V and J are TRBV6-6 and TRBJ2-1; D is ambiguous. Germline V gives CDR1 MNHNY, CDR2 SVGAGI (reference sequence). The ends were cut back, 6 bases at V and 7 bases at J, with 7 bases in the middle. This CDR3 contains 11 residues. Written as DNA, the CDR3 is TGTGCCAGCAGGGTAAAAAATGAGCAGTTCTTC. Protein sequence: CASRVKNEQFF.

This clone was counted between two and nine times. This chain uses TRBV6-4 with TRBJ2-3; tentative D call: TRBD2 (6 bases). Germline V gene sequence: CDR1 MRHNA, CDR2 SNTAGT. The CDR3 runs to 15 residues. V lost 6 bases, J lost 2 bases, and 15 bases lay in between. Here the CDR3 DNA reads TGTGCCAGCAGCCAAACGGGACTCTACACAGATACGCAGTATTTT. Residues: CASSQTGLYTDTQYF.

V gene TRBV10-3 combines with J gene TRBJ1-2, with TRBD1 identical over 7 bases. Germline V gene lookup returns CDR1 ENHRY and CDR2 SYGVKD. Germline trimming cut 10 bases from V and 4 bases from J; bases unmatched to any gene: 9. CDR3 length equals 13 residues. CDR3 in amino acids: CATSVGDSYGYTF. The CDR3 nucleotides read TGTGCCACCTCAGTCGGGGACAGCTATGGCTACACCTTC.

The chain combines TRBV7-8 with TRBJ2-7; TRBD2 is a possible D gene (6 bases). The germline CDR1 and CDR2 sequences are SGHVS and FQNEAQ. Trimming removed 1 base from V and 9 bases from J, with 13 bases in between. The CDR3 runs 13 residues. The CDR3 is CASSLGGDSGQYF. In nucleotides, the CDR3 is TGTGCCAGCAGCTTAGGGGGGGATTCAGGGCAGTACTTC.

The V call is TRBV20-1, the J call TRBJ1-2; D gene uncertain. Germline loops: CDR1 DFQATT, CDR2 SNEGSKA (reference sequence). CDR3 length: 11 amino acids. The V gene lost 3 bases and the J gene lost 7 bases, with 9 bases spanning the gap. CDR3: CSARIVGGYTF. The CDR3 DNA sequence: TGCAGTGCTAGGATCGTTGGTGGCTACACCTTC.

The chain is built from TRBV11-2 and TRBJ1-2; D is undetermined. Looked up from germline, CDR1 is SGHAT and CDR2 is FQNNGV. Trimming stripped 2 bases from V and 4 bases from J, with 11 bases between. The CDR3 loop spans 14 amino acids. CDR3 bases: TGTGCCAGCAGCTTATCCATAATCGGCTATGGCTACACCTTC. Its translation: CASSLSIIGYGYTF.

The chain links TRBV19 to TRBJ2-2; 8 bases are a match to TRBD2. The length of the CDR3 is 16 residues. Per the germline V gene, CDR1 is LNHDA and CDR2 is SQIVND (reference sequence). J gave up 5 bases and V 4 bases, and 9 bases lay outside the gene matches. CDR3 amino acids: CASSTRRTSTTGELFF. Written as DNA, the CDR3 is TGTGCCAGTAGTACCCGTCGGACTAGCACAACCGGGGAGCTGTTTTTT.

This chain links TRBV11-2 with TRBJ2-3; D tentatively fits TRBD1 or TRBD2 (5 bases each). This CDR3 has 17 amino acids. The germline V gene encodes CDR1 SGHAT and CDR2 FQNNGV. The V and J ends lost 5 bases and 0 bases respectively, with 18 bases between them. The CDR3 spells CASSKAGTGPSTDTQYF. The CDR3, as DNA: TGTGCCAGCAGCAAGGCGGGTACAGGACCTAGCACAGATACGCAGTATTTT.

This clone was seen a few times. This chain's CDR3 is CASSQTSSGANVLTF. As DNA, the CDR3 is TGTGCCAGCAGCCAGACTAGTTCTGGGGCCAACGTCCTGACTTTC. V usage is TRBV7-9 and J usage is TRBJ2-6; D is possibly TRBD2 (6 bases). CDR1 SEHNR and CDR2 FQNEAQ come from the germline V gene (reference sequence). Trimming stripped 5 bases from V and 1 base from J, with 9 bases between. The CDR3 extends over 15 amino acids. The full variable domain, in which reference TRBV7-9 and TRBJ2-6 provide the parts outside the CDR3, is DTGVSQNPRHKITKRGQNVTFRCDPISEHNRLYWYRQTLGQGPEFLTYFQNEAQLEKSRLLSDRFSAERPKGSFSTLEIQRTEQGDSAMYLCASSQTSSGANVLTFGAGSRLTVL.